A single sample gave rise to the 14 T cell receptor beta chains below, sequenced in a study of blood T cell repertoires in COVID-19. Measured with immunoSEQ multiplex PCR; TCRdb has only the in-frame clones, and not every one. Of some 74,000 clones in the sample, about four fifths are singletons; the top ten hold 4% to 5.5%. Sequences were obtained from peripheral blood. The receptors derive from an elderly woman with active or convalescent COVID-19.

The chain joins TRBV19 to TRBJ1-1, with a possible D match to TRBD1 (6 bases). Trimming took 7 bases from V and 3 from J, leaving 21 bases between them. The CDR3 has 16 residues. Germline V gives CDR1 LNHDA, CDR2 SQIVND (reference sequence). The CDR3 loop is CASTLGGGHEDTEAFF. The CDR3 DNA sequence: TGTGCCAGTACCCTAGGTGGGGGACATGAGGACACTGAAGCTTTCTTT.

This clone appeared a few times. The gene calls are TRBV9 and TRBJ2-1, with 8 nucleotides matching TRBD1. CDR3 length: 14 residues. Looked up from germline, CDR1 is SGDLS and CDR2 is YYNGEE. With V trimmed by 7 bases and J by 8 bases, 11 bases remained unmatched. CDR3 coding DNA: TGTGCCAGCCACCGGGGACAGGACGGTCATGAGCAGTTCTTC. Residues: CASHRGQDGHEQFF.

This clone was detected only a few times. This CDR3 is CASSFGGGNNEQFF. The CDR3 region has the DNA TGTGCCAGCAGTTTCGGGGGGGGCAATAATGAGCAGTTCTTC. The rearrangement uses TRBV6-5 and TRBJ2-1; 8 bases are a match to TRBD2. V was clipped by 4 bases and J by 7 bases; unmatched bases: 6. Per the germline V gene, CDR1 is MNHEY and CDR2 is SVGAGI. The CDR3 is 14 residues long.

The chain uses TRBV11-3 and TRBJ2-5; 8 bases align to TRBD2. Trimming at V came to 0 bases and at J to 4 bases, leaving 4 bases not matched to a gene. The CDR3 is made up of 15 amino acids. The germline V gene has CDR1 SGHNT and CDR2 YENEEA. The CDR3 protein is CASSLDGLALETQYF. For the CDR3, the DNA is TGTGCCAGCAGCTTAGATGGACTAGCCCTAGAGACCCAGTACTTC.

This sequence joins TRBV7-2 and TRBJ2-3; D is perhaps TRBD1 (6 bases). The germline V gene has CDR1 SGHTA and CDR2 FQGNSA. The V end lost 7 bases, the J end lost 10 bases, and 24 bases lay between the germline ends. CDR3 length: 15 residues. CDR3 amino acids: CASTEDRSPVRAQYF. The CDR3 nucleotides are TGTGCCAGCACCGAGGACAGATCTCCGGTAAGGGCGCAGTATTTT. Full variable domain (outside the CDR3, taken from reference TRBV7-2 and TRBJ2-3): GAGVSQSPSNKVTEKGKDVELRCDPISGHTALYWYRQSLGQGLEFLIYFQGNSAPDKSGLPSDRFSAERTGGSVSTLTIQRTQQEDSAVYLCASTEDRSPVRAQYFGPGTRLTVL.

The chain couples TRBV25-1 to TRBJ1-2; a weak D match, TRBD1 (5 bases). Per germline, CDR1 MGHDK and CDR2 SYGVNS. The CDR3 sequence is 18 residues long. Deletions cut 6 bases from V and 7 bases from J, with 30 bases between. CDR3 DNA: TGTGCCAGCAGCAGTCCGTGGGCGACAGAGCGAAACCACTTTGGCTACACCTTC. This encodes CASSSPWATERNHFGYTF.

The CDR3 reads CASSLSSARLSYEQYF. The CDR3, as DNA: TGTGCCAGCAGCCTTTCCTCCGCGCGCCTCTCCTACGAGCAGTACTTC. This chain joins TRBV3-1 (or the pseudogene TRBV3-2) and TRBJ2-7, with no clear D. Germline-derived CDR1 and CDR2 are LGHDT and YNNKEL (reference sequence). This CDR3 comprises 16 residues. The V gene lost 4 bases and the J gene lost 0 bases, with 16 bases spanning the gap.

The V call is TRBV5-1, the J call TRBJ2-5; tentative D call: TRBD1 (5 bases). This CDR3 contains 13 residues. Germline V gives CDR1 SGHRS, CDR2 YFSETQ. Trimming removed 4 bases at V and 7 bases at J, with 14 bases between. The CDR3 region is CASSPDTKGTQYF. For the CDR3, the DNA is TGCGCCAGCAGCCCGGACACAAAAGGGACCCAGTACTTC.

The chain employs TRBV19 and TRBJ2-7; 10 bases line up with TRBD1. Germline loops: CDR1 LNHDA, CDR2 SQIVND (reference sequence). V dropped 4 bases and J dropped 1; count of bases not matched to a gene: 4. This CDR3 comprises 15 residues. In DNA form, the CDR3 reads TGTGCCAGTAGTACCAGGGACAGGGGATCCTACGAGCAGTACTTC. It yields the protein CASSTRDRGSYEQYF.

This chain links TRBV30 with TRBJ1-6; TRBD1 matches 8 bases. Germline trimming cut 1 base from V and 10 bases from J; bases unmatched to any gene: 6. CDR3 length equals 14 residues. The germline V gene encodes CDR1 GTSNPN and CDR2 SVGIG (reference sequence). This CDR3 is CAWSAQGGRSPLHF. The DNA of the CDR3 is TGTGCCTGGAGTGCACAGGGGGGGCGGTCACCCCTCCACTTT.

The chain employs TRBV6-2 or TRBV6-3 and TRBJ2-1; tentatively, D is TRBD2 (6 bases). The V end was cut by 2 bases, the J end by 5 bases, with 13 bases between. The CDR3 spans 15 residues. Per the germline V gene, CDR1 is MNHEY and CDR2 is SVGEGT. As DNA, the CDR3 is TGTGCCAGCAGTTACGGGTATCGGGGGAACAATGAGCAGTTCTTC. As protein: CASSYGYRGNNEQFF.

The chain is built from TRBV3-1 (or the pseudogene TRBV3-2) and TRBJ1-3; possibly TRBD1 for D (6 bases). CDR1 and CDR2 (germline): LGHDT, YNNKEL (reference sequence). The CDR3 is made up of 14 amino acids. Trimming took off 4 bases at V and 1 base at J, with 8 bases between the two ends. The CDR3 protein is CASSLQGSGNTIYF. CDR3 bases: TGTGCCAGCAGCCTTCAGGGGTCTGGAAACACCATATATTTT.

CDR3 DNA sequence: TGTGCCAGCAGTTTATTCGGCAGGGCGGACACTGAAGCTTTCTTT. This sequence encodes CASSLFGRADTEAFF. The V and J genes are TRBV27 and TRBJ1-1; D is perhaps TRBD1 (5 bases). V was trimmed by 1 base and J by 3 bases, leaving 12 bases between them. This CDR3 has 15 residues. Germline V lookup: CDR1 MNHEY, CDR2 SMNVEV (reference sequence).

The chain couples TRBV6-1 to TRBJ1-1, with D perhaps TRBD1 (5 bases). Germline CDR1 MNHNS, CDR2 SASEGT. V lost 2 bases and J 4 bases, leaving 14 bases between the germline ends. The CDR3 totals 15 residues. In DNA, the CDR3 is TGTGCCAGCAGTGAATGGGCGGGGGATCGCACTGAAGCTTTCTTT. This codes for CASSEWAGDRTEAFF.